This passage covers 13 T cell receptor beta chains from one sample sequenced in a study of CD4 T cells in relation to SARS-CoV-2 and coronaviruses. CD4+ T cells from unexposed donors were obtained before the COVID-19 pandemic (2011-2018). Libraries were prepared by immunoSEQ multiplex PCR; TCRdb keeps only in-frame clonotypes and omits some of them. The profile shows about 64,000 clones, about 94% of them singletons. Sequenced sample: naive CD4+ T cells from PBMCs. The subset was: naive CD4+ T cells isolated by negative enrichment. These receptors all come from a human donor in good health.

The chain employs TRBV12-3 or TRBV12-4 and TRBJ1-5; D gene unclear. This CDR3 has 13 amino acids. V lost 7 bases, J lost 4 bases, and 11 bases lay in between. The CDR3 loop is CASTPGLNQPQHF. CDR3 DNA sequence: TGTGCCAGCACCCCGGGTCTAAATCAGCCCCAGCATTTT.

The chain has TRBV6-1 and TRBJ2-3; D is unclear. Deletions cut 3 bases from V and 5 bases from J, with 12 bases between. CDR1 is MNHNS, CDR2 SASEGT, per germline. The CDR3 spans 14 residues. The CDR3 DNA sequence: TGTGCCAGCAGTGATCTTTATAGTCGAGATACGCAGTATTTT. This encodes CASSDLYSRDTQYF.

The rearrangement links TRBV24-1 to TRBJ2-2; 8 nucleotides agree with TRBD2. This CDR3 is built from 16 residues. V lost 9 bases, J lost 1 base, and 9 bases stayed unmatched. Germline CDR1 and CDR2: KGHDR and SFDVKD. The CDR3 DNA reads TGTGCCACCTCCCGGGGAGCGGGAGAGAACACCGGGGAGCTGTTTTTT. It specifies CATSRGAGENTGELFF.

The genes are TRBV6-5 and TRBJ1-2; D is uncertain. Trimming shortened V by 5 bases and J by 2 bases, and 12 bases separated the two germline ends. This CDR3 has 14 residues. Germline values: CDR1 MNHEY, CDR2 SVGAGI. CDR3 DNA sequence: TGTGCCAGCAGTCAGACTTCCTCGAACTATGGCTACACCTTC. Its translation is CASSQTSSNYGYTF.

A single count supports this clone. This chain joins TRBV19 and TRBJ1-4; unclear D gene. Germline CDR1 reads LNHDA; CDR2 reads SQIVND (reference sequence). The CDR3 extends over 15 amino acids. V shed 2 bases and J shed 0 bases, with 7 bases lying between them. The CDR3 DNA reads as TGTGCCAGTAGTATACACCTCGCAACTAATGAAAAACTGTTTTTT. It codes for CASSIHLATNEKLFF.

J is TRBJ2-5 and V is TRBV5-8, with 8 bases identical to TRBD1. The trim removed 4 bases at V and 4 bases at J, leaving 6 bases unmatched. The germline CDR1 and CDR2 sequences are SGHTS and YDEGEE. CDR3 length: 14 residues. The DNA of the CDR3 is TGTGCCAGCAGCGACTACAGGGGGTTAGAGACCCAGTACTTC. Translated, it gives CASSDYRGLETQYF.

The V gene is TRBV6-5, the J gene TRBJ2-1, with 8 positions matching TRBD1. The germline V gene encodes CDR1 MNHEY and CDR2 SVGAGI. V dropped 4 bases and J dropped 6; count of bases not matched to a gene: 5. CDR3 length: 14 residues. This CDR3 is CASSWTGSINEQFF. CDR3 nucleotides: TGTGCCAGCAGTTGGACAGGGTCAATCAATGAGCAGTTCTTC.

This rearrangement joins TRBV18 to TRBJ2-1; TRBD2 matches at 12 bases. From germline, CDR1 is KGHSH and CDR2 LQKENI. V lost 4 bases to trimming and J lost 6 bases; unmatched junction nucleotides: 4. The CDR3 loop spans 15 amino acids. Written as DNA, the CDR3 is TGTGCCAGCTCACGTCTAGCGGGAGGGTTCAATGAGCAGTTCTTC. Its protein product is CASSRLAGGFNEQFF.

A few counts support this clone. The rearrangement joins TRBV5-4 to TRBJ2-1; weak D call: TRBD2 (6 bases). The germline CDR1 and CDR2 sequences are SGHNT and YYREEE (reference sequence). Trimming took 9 bases from V and 6 from J, leaving 19 bases between them. CDR3 length: 14 residues. The CDR3, as DNA: TGTGCCACCTCAAAAGGACTACTCACCAATGAGCAGTTCTTC. It is translated as CATSKGLLTNEQFF.

V usage is TRBV19 and J usage is TRBJ1-1; the match to TRBD1 covers 8 bases. Unmatched junction bases numbered 6, after V lost 5 bases and J lost 1 base. Germline CDR1 and CDR2: LNHDA and SQIVND (reference sequence). The CDR3 consists of 15 residues. Here the CDR3 reads CASSLGQGKNTEAFF. CDR3 nucleotide sequence: TGTGCCAGTAGTTTAGGACAGGGAAAGAACACTGAAGCTTTCTTT.

The gene calls are TRBV7-6 and TRBJ2-5, with TRBD2 matching over 12 bases. This CDR3 contains 16 residues. CDR1 and CDR2 from the germline V gene are SGHVS and FNYEAQ. The V and J ends lost 3 bases and 6 bases, in that order; junction bases with no gene match: 8. The CDR3 coding sequence is TGTGCCAGCAGCTTTCTAGCGGGAGGGCCCCCCCAGACCCAGTACTTC. This sequence encodes CASSFLAGGPPQTQYF.

The V call is TRBV10-2, the J call TRBJ1-5; TRBD1 matches 9 bases. The germline V gene encodes CDR1 WSHSY and CDR2 SAAADI. The CDR3 has 15 amino acids. V trimming: 7 bases; J trimming: 6 bases; junction bases outside the gene matches: 10. In DNA form, the CDR3 reads TGCGCCAGCACTACGGGACAGGGAAATCTTCAGCCCCAGCATTTT. Translated: CASTTGQGNLQPQHF.

This chain connects TRBV6-4 to TRBJ2-2; TRBD2 might be the D (5 bases). Germline-derived CDR1 and CDR2 are MRHNA and SNTAGT. V dropped 4 bases and J dropped 3 bases, with 12 bases sitting between them. This CDR3 comprises 15 residues. The CDR3 DNA sequence: TGTGCCAGCAGTGGCGGAGGTTCAGACACCGGGGAGCTGTTTTTT. Amino acid sequence: CASSGGGSDTGELFF.